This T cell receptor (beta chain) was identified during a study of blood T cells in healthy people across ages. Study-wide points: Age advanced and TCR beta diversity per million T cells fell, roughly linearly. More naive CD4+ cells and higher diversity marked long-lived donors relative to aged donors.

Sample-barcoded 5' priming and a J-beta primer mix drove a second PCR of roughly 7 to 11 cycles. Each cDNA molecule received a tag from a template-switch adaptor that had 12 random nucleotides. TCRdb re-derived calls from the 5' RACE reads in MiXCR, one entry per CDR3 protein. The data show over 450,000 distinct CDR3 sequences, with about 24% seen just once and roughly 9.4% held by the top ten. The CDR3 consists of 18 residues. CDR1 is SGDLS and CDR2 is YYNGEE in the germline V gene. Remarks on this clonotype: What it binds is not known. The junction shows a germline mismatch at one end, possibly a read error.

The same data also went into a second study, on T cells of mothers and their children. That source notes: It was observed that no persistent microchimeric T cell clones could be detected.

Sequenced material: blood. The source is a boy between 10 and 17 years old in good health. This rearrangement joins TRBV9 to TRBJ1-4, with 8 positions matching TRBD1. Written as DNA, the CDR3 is TGCGCCAGCAGCGTATATCCAGGGGGCACCACAACTAATGAAAAACTGTTTTTT. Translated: CASSVYPGGTTTNEKLFF.